This is a list of T cell receptor beta chains from one sample in a study of T cell repertoires in ileal Crohn's disease. The repertoire was sequenced with immunoSEQ multiplex PCR; TCRdb's copy has only in-frame clones and lacks some. The sample holds roughly 16,000 clones, approximately 94% seen once. Sequenced: ileal tissue. All receptors come from an adult with Crohn's disease. Both conserved end residues are part of each CDR3. A D gene is named only where the DNA matches it firmly. Only some rows state a clone size, as once, few, many or a class for expanded clones.

len	d_gene	v_gene	j_gene	abundance	CDR3nt	CDR3aa
15	TRBD1	TRBV4-2	TRBJ1-4	-	TGTGCCAGCAGCCAAGGACAGGGTGGCAATGAAAAACTGTTTTTT	CASSQGQGGNEKLFF
14	TRBD1	TRBV19	TRBJ1-5	-	TGTGCCAGTACCCAGGGGGAAGTCAATCAGCCCCAGCATTTT	CASTQGEVNQPQHF
15	TRBD1	TRBV6-5	TRBJ1-4	-	TGTGCCAGCAGCCTCCGACAGGGGGTTCGAGAAAAACTGTTTTTT	CASSLRQGVREKLFF
16	TRBD2	TRBV5-1	TRBJ2-3	once	TGCGCCAGCAGCTTGTCCCTAGCGGCTAGCACAGATACGCAGTATTTT	CASSLSLAASTDTQYF
15	-	TRBV19	TRBJ1-2	-	TGTGCCAGTAATCCTCCTGACACAGCTGGCTATGGCTACACCTTC	CASNPPDTAGYGYTF
17	-	TRBV5-1	TRBJ2-5	once	TGCGCCAGCAGCTTGGAGGCGGGTGTTGGGGGGCAAGAGACCCAGTACTTC	CASSLEAGVGGQETQYF
12	-	TRBV27	TRBJ2-1	-	TGTGCCAGCAGTTTCATTGTTGGTAGCGTCGTCTTC	CASSFIVGSVVF
15	TRBD2	TRBV2	TRBJ2-1	-	TGTGCCAGCAGTGGTAGAGTAGCGGGGGAGGGGGAGCAGTTCTTC	CASSGRVAGEGEQFF
14	-	TRBV7-9	TRBJ2-7	-	TGTGCCAGCAGTAAAGGGACTGGACTCTACGAGCAGTACTTC	CASSKGTGLYEQYF
14	-	TRBV7-8	TRBJ2-6	-	TGTGCCAGCAGCCAAACAGGGTCCGCCAACGTCCTGACTTTC	CASSQTGSANVLTF
14	-	TRBV18	TRBJ1-1	-	TGTGCCAGCTCACCATCTCCAGTCGGGACTGAAGCTTTCTTT	CASSPSPVGTEAFF
14	-	TRBV29-1	TRBJ2-3	-	TGCAGCGTTGAAGGGCAGGGAGGTGGCGATACGCAGTATTTT	CSVEGQGGGDTQYF
12	-	TRBV30	TRBJ2-7	-	TGTGCCTGGAGTAGGAACAGGGACGAGCAGTACTTC	CAWSRNRDEQYF
15	TRBD1	TRBV5-1	TRBJ2-3	-	TGCGCCAGCAGCCCTTGGACAGGGCGGGCAGATACGCAGTATTTT	CASSPWTGRADTQYF
13	-	TRBV14	TRBJ1-6	-	TGTGCCAGCAGCCAACAATATAATTCACCCCTCCACTTT	CASSQQYNSPLHF
17	TRBD2	TRBV2	TRBJ2-2	-	TGTGCCAGCACGACGGATAGCGGGGGGCCGGTCACCGGGGAGCTGTTTTTT	CASTTDSGGPVTGELFF
14	TRBD2	TRBV27	TRBJ2-7	-	TGTGCCAGCAGTTTTACCGGGAGGTCCTACGAGCAGTACTTC	CASSFTGRSYEQYF
14	-	TRBV5-4	TRBJ2-1	once	TGTGCCAGCAGTCGCGATCGGGACTACAATGAGCAGTTCTTC	CASSRDRDYNEQFF
16	TRBD1	TRBV7-2	TRBJ1-5	once	TGTGCCAGCAGCTTAGCCGGGACAGGGACAGGTCAGCCCCAGCATTTT	CASSLAGTGTGQPQHF
17	TRBD1	TRBV2	TRBJ1-5	once	TGTGCCAGCAGTGACTTTCATAGGACAGGGTATCCTCAGCCCCAGCATTTT	CASSDFHRTGYPQPQHF
16	TRBD2	TRBV7-6	TRBJ2-1	-	TGTGCCAGCAGCTTAGCCCCTAGCGGGGCATACAATGAGCAGTTCTTC	CASSLAPSGAYNEQFF
17	-	TRBV5-1	TRBJ2-5	-	TGCGCCAGCAGCGCCCGGCCAGGTACAGGGTGGGTAGAGACCCAGTACTTC	CASSARPGTGWVETQYF
14	TRBD1	TRBV27	TRBJ1-2	once	TGTGCCAGCAGACTTACAGGGGGCGCGGGGGGCTACACCTTC	CASRLTGGAGGYTF
14	TRBD1	TRBV11-2	TRBJ2-7	-	TGTGCCAGCAGCCTCGGGACAGGGGGATTCGAGCAGTACTTC	CASSLGTGGFEQYF
13	-	TRBV7-8	TRBJ1-6	-	TGTGCCAGCAGCTTAACGGGGGATTCACCCCTCCACTTT	CASSLTGDSPLHF
12	-	TRBV7-9	TRBJ1-6	-	TGTGCCAGCAGCTTAGATCGTTCACCCCTCCACTTT	CASSLDRSPLHF
14	TRBD2	TRBV27	TRBJ2-7	-	TGTGCCAGCAGTTTAGGGGGGGGATTCTACGAGCAGTACTTC	CASSLGGGFYEQYF
15	-	TRBV7-2	TRBJ2-7	-	TGTGCCAGCAGCTTAGGGGGGCAAGGAAGGGTCGAGCAGTACTTC	CASSLGGQGRVEQYF
16	TRBD1	TRBV18	TRBJ1-5	-	TGTGCCAGCTCACCAATCCACGGACAGGGCTATCAGCCCCAGCATTTT	CASSPIHGQGYQPQHF
13	-	TRBV4-1	TRBJ2-3	-	TGCGCCAGCAGCCAAGGAGGGTTTGGTACGCAGTATTTT	CASSQGGFGTQYF
14	TRBD1	TRBV7-9	TRBJ1-2	-	TGTGCCAGCAGCGAGGACAGGGGGATTCCCGGCTACACCTTC	CASSEDRGIPGYTF
17	-	TRBV7-8	TRBJ1-5	-	TGTGCCAGCAGCCCGGTGGGGGGGCTAGATAGCAATCAGCCCCAGCATTTT	CASSPVGGLDSNQPQHF
16	TRBD1	TRBV5-6	TRBJ2-1	-	TGTGCCAGCAGCCCATGGACAGGGGAGGGGATCAATGAGCAGTTCTTC	CASSPWTGEGINEQFF
17	TRBD2	TRBV11-2	TRBJ2-3	-	TGTGCCAGCAGCTTAGGGACTAGCGGGGGGAGCACAGATACGCAGTATTTT	CASSLGTSGGSTDTQYF
17	-	TRBV5-6	TRBJ2-3	once	TGTGCCAGCAGCTTACCGGGACAAGATTACAGAAGGGATACGCAGTATTTT	CASSLPGQDYRRDTQYF
14	-	TRBV15	TRBJ1-2	-	TGTGCCACCAGCAGAGGCCGGGGGGTCTATGGCTACACCTTC	CATSRGRGVYGYTF
13	-	TRBV6-6	TRBJ2-5	-	TGTGCCAGCAGTTACGCACAGTCGGAGACCCAGTACTTC	CASSYAQSETQYF
15	-	TRBV9	TRBJ1-1	-	TGTGCCAGCAGCGTAAGAGCCTCGGGGAACACTGAAGCTTTCTTT	CASSVRASGNTEAFF
15	-	TRBV5-1	TRBJ2-3	once	TGCGCCAGCAGCTTTTTCCAGGGTGGCACAGATACGCAGTATTTT	CASSFFQGGTDTQYF
14	-	TRBV5-1	TRBJ1-4	-	TGCGCCAGCAGCTTGGGACAGTATAATGAAAAACTGTTTTTT	CASSLGQYNEKLFF
14	-	TRBV5-6	TRBJ2-7	-	TGTGCCAGCAGCCGTACCCGGACAGCCTACGAGCAGTACTTC	CASSRTRTAYEQYF
13	TRBD1	TRBV18	TRBJ1-2	-	TGTGCCAGCTCGCGGACAGGGGATTATGGCTACACCTTC	CASSRTGDYGYTF
14	-	TRBV6-1	TRBJ1-3	-	TGTGCCAGCCAACTACAGGTTTCGGGAAACACCATATATTTT	CASQLQVSGNTIYF
13	-	TRBV5-4	TRBJ2-4	-	TGTGCCAGCAGCTTGAATTTCGGAAACATTCAGTACTTC	CASSLNFGNIQYF
15	-	TRBV2	TRBJ1-5	-	TGTGCCAGCAGTGCGACAGCTACTCGCAATCAGCCCCAGCATTTT	CASSATATRNQPQHF